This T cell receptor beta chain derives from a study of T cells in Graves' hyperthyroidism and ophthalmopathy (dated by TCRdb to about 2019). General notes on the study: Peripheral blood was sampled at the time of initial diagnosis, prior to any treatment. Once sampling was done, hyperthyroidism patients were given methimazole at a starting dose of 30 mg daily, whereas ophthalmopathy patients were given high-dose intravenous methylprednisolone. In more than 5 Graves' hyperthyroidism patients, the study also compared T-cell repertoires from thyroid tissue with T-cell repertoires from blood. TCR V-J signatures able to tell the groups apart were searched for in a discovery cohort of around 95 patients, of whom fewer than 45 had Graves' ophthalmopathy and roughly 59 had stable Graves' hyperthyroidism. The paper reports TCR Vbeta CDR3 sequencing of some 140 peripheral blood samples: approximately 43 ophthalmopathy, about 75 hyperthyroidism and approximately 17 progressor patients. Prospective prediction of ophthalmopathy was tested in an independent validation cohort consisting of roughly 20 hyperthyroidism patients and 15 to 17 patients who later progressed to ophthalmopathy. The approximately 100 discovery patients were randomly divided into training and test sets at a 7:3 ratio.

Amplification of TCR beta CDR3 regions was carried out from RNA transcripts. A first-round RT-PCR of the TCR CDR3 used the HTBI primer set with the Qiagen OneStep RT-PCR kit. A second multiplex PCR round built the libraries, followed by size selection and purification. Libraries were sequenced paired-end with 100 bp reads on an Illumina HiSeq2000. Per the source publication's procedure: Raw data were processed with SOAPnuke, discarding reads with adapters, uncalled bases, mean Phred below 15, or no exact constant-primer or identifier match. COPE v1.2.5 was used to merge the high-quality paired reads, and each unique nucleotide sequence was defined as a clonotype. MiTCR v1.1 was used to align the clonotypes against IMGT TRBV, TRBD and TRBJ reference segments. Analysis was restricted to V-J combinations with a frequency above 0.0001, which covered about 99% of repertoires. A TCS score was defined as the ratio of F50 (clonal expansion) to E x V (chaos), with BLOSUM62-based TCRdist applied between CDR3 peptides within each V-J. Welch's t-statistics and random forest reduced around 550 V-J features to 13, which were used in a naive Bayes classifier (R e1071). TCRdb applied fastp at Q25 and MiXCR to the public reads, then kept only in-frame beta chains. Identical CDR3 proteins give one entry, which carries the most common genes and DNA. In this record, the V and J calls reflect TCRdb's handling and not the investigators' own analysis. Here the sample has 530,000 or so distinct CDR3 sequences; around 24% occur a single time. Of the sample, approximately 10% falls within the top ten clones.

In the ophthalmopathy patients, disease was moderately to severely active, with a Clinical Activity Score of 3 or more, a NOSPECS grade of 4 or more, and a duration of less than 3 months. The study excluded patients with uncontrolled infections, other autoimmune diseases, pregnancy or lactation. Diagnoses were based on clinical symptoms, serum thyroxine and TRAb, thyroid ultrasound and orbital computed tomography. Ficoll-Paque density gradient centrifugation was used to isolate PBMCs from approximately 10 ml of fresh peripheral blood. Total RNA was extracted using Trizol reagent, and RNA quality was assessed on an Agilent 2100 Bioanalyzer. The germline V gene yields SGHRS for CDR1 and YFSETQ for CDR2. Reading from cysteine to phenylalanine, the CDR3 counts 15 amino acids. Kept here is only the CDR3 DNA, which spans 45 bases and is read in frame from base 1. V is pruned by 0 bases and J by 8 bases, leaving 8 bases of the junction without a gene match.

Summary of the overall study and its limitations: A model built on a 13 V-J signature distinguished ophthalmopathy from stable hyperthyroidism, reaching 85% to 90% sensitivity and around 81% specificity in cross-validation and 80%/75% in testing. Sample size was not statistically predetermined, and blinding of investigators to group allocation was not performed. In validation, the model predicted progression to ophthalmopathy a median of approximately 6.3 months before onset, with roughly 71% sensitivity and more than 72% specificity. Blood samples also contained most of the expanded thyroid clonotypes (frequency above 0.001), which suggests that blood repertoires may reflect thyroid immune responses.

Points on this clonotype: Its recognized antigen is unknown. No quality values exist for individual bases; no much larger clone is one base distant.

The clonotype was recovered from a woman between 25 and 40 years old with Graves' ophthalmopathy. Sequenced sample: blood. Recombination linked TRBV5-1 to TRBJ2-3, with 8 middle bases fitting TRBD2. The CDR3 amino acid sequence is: CASSLAPGGPGTQYF. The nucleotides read TGCGCCAGCAGCTTGGCCCCGGGGGGGCCAGGTACGCAGTATTTT.